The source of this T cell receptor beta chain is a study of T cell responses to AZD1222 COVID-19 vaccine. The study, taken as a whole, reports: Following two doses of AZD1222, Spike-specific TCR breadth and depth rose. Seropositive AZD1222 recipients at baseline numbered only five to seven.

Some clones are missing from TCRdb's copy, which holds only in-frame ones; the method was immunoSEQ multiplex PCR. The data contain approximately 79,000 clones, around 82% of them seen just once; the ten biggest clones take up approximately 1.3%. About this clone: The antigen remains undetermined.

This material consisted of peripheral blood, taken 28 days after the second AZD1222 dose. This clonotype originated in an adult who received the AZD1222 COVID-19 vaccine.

This CDR3 reads CASRAALQRGYNSPLHF. The CDR3 DNA follows: TGTGCCAGTCGGGCAGCCCTTCAGAGGGGTTATAATTCACCCCTCCACTTT. V and J are TRBV27 and TRBJ1-6; perhaps TRBD1 as D (5 bases). Germline assignment: CDR1 MNHEY and CDR2 SMNVEV (reference sequence). CDR3 length equals 17 residues. The V gene lost 9 bases and the J gene lost 4 bases, with 22 bases spanning the gap.